Sequencing of this T cell receptor beta chain was carried out in a study of cytomegalovirus exposure and HLA in healthy donors. Study outcomes and limitations: It was reportedly the case that the classifier diagnosed cytomegalovirus status with high specificity and sensitivity. The study designated 150 or so TCR beta chains cytomegalovirus-associated. While the bulk of TCR sequences proved rare, some public TCRs turned up in many donors.

Clones were read by immunoSEQ multiplex PCR, and TCRdb kept only the in-frame ones, dropping some. This table has approximately 73,000 clones, around 96% appearing once. The donors were part of the validation cohort of roughly 130 subjects. That cohort was separate from the first cohort, which comprised some 670 subjects. Germline V gene data show CDR1 as SGDLS and CDR2 as YYNGEE. The V gene lost 1 base and the J gene lost 12 bases, with 13 bases spanning the gap. The CDR3 runs 12 residues. A remark on this clone: Its antigen is not known.

The chain carries TRBV9 and TRBJ1-1; a weak D match, TRBD1 (5 bases). The specimen sequenced was PBMCs. The origin of this receptor is a man younger than 35 in good health and CMV-seronegative. The CDR3 sequence: CASSVRLGAPFF. CDR3 DNA sequence: TGTGCCAGCAGCGTAAGGTTAGGGGCACCTTTCTTT. The variable domain in full, with the rest retrieved from reference TRBV9 and TRBJ1-1, is DSGVTQTPKHLITATGQRVTLRCSPRSGDLSVYWYQQSLDQGLQFLIQYYNGEERAKGNILERFSAQQFPDLHSELNLSSLELGDSALYFCASSVRLGAPFFGQGTRLTVV.